This TCR beta chain is from a study of PD-L1 blockade in urothelial cancer. The data were produced by immunoSEQ multiplex PCR, yet TCRdb's version contains in-frame clones alone and is incomplete. The sample includes tens of thousands of clones, roughly 84% of them seen just once. Germline V CDR1 and CDR2: MDHEN, SYDVKM. CDR3 size: 15 residues. The J segment lost 0 bases and the V segment lost 5 bases, leaving 6 bases of the junction unmatched. Sequenced here: PBMCs, sampled around atezolizumab (anti-PD-L1) treatment. This clonotype was sampled from a man aged 45-65 years with urothelial cancer. This chain links TRBV28 with TRBJ2-7; 8 positions agree with TRBD1. The DNA of the CDR3 is TGTGCCAGCAGTCTAGGACAGGGCATCTCCTACGAGCAGTACTTC. Protein product: CASSLGQGISYEQYF.